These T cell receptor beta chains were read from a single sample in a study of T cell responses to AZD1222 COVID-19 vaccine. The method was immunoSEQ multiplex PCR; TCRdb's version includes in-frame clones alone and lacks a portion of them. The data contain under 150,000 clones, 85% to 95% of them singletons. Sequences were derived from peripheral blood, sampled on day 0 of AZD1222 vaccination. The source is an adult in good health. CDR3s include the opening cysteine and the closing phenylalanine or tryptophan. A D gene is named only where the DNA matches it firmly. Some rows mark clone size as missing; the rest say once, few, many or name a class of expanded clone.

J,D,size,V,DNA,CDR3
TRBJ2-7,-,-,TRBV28,TGTGCCAGCAGTTTGTTTTACGAGCAGTACTTC,CASSLFYEQYF
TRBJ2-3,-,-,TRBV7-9,TGTGCCAGCACCCGCGCGCCTGAATATCACCGAACCTTCACAGATACGCAGTATTTT,CASTRAPEYHRTFTDTQYF
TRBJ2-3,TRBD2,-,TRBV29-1,TGCAGCGTTCTAACAGGATTAGCGGGAGGGCTTGGCAAAGATACGCAGTATTTT,CSVLTGLAGGLGKDTQYF
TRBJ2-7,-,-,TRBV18,TGTGCCAGCTCAGGCCCAGGGAGCCTCTCCTACGAGCAGTACTTC,CASSGPGSLSYEQYF
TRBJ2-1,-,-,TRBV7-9,TGTGCCAGCAGCTCAAGCACGGGCTCCGCGAGCTCCTACAATGAGCAGTTCTTC,CASSSSTGSASSYNEQFF
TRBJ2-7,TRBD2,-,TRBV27,TGTGCCAGCAGTCCGATAGCGGGATCCCCTTACGAGCAGTACTTC,CASSPIAGSPYEQYF
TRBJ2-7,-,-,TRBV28,TGTGCCAGCAGTTTCGAAGGGAGCGAGCAGTACTTC,CASSFEGSEQYF
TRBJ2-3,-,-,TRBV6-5,TGTGCCAGCAGTCTAGACAGGAAGTTTTCAGATACGCAGTATTTT,CASSLDRKFSDTQYF
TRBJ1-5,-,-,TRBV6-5,TGTGCCAGCAGGGACAGACCAAATAGCAATCAGCCCCAGCATTTT,CASRDRPNSNQPQHF
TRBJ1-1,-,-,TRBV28,TGTGCCAGCAGCCCCGACACTGAAGCTTTCTTT,CASSPDTEAFF
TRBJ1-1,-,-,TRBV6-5,TGTGCCAGCAGTTACGTAGGGGGGCGGACTGAAGCTTTCTTT,CASSYVGGRTEAFF
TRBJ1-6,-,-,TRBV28,TGTGCCAGCAGTCTTGACGAAATCGGGATGGATAATTCACCCCTCCACTTT,CASSLDEIGMDNSPLHF
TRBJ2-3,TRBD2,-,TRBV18,TGTGCCAGCTCACCGCTAGGGACTAGCAGACACACAGATACGCAGTATTTT,CASSPLGTSRHTDTQYF
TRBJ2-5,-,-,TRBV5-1,TGCGCCAGCAGGTCAGCGCCCCCCCACCAAGAGACCCAGTACTTC,CASRSAPPHQETQYF
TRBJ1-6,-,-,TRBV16,TGTGCCAGCAGCTTCCGGACAGTGGCGGATTCACCCCTCCACTTT,CASSFRTVADSPLHF
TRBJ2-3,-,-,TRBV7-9,TGTGCCAGCAGCCCGATTAGGGGGGCACGGGGGACGCAGTATTTT,CASSPIRGARGTQYF
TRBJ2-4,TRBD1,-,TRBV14,TGTGCCAGCAGCCAAGAGACGGGACAGGAAAACATTCAGTACTTC,CASSQETGQENIQYF
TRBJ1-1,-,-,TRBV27,TGTGCCAGCAGTAGGGGCAGGGAAGCTTTCTTT,CASSRGREAFF
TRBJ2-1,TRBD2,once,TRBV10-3,TGTGCCATCAGTGAGTCGACGGCTAGCGGAGATCACAATGAGCAGTTCTTC,CAISESTASGDHNEQFF
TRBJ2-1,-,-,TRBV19,TGTGCCAGTAGTATAGATAAAAGCTCCTACAATGAGCAGTTCTTC,CASSIDKSSYNEQFF
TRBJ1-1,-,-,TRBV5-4,TGTGCCAGCAGCTTGGTCGGACATCGAGAAGCTTTCTTT,CASSLVGHREAFF
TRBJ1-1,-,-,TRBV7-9,TGTGCCAGCAGCTCGGAAGCTTTCTTT,CASSSEAFF
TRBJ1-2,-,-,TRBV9,TGTGCCAGCAGCGTAACAACTAACTATGGCTACACCTTC,CASSVTTNYGYTF
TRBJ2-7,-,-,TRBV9,TGTGCCAGCAGCGAATCGAGCGGCGAGCAGTACTTC,CASSESSGEQYF
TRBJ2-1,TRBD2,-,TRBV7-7,TGTGCCAGCAGCTTGGGTCTAGCGGGAGGCCACAATGAGCAGTTCTTC,CASSLGLAGGHNEQFF
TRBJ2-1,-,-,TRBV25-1,TGTGCCAGCAGGACACGGGGCTACCCCGGCAATGAGCAGTTCTTC,CASRTRGYPGNEQFF
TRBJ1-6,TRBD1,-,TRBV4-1,TGCGCCAGCAGCCGAGCTTTCACAGGGGAGGGAAATTCACCCCTCCACTTT,CASSRAFTGEGNSPLHF
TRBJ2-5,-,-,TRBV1,TGCACCAGCAGCCAAGATTGGCAACAAGAGACCCAGTACTTC,CTSSQDWQQETQYF
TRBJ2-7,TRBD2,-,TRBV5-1,TGCGCCAGCAGCTTGTCTACTAGCGGGAGAAACTACGAGCAGTACTTC,CASSLSTSGRNYEQYF
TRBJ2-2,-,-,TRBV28,TGTGCCAGCAGCCCTCCGGGCGGGGAGCTGTTTTTT,CASSPPGGELFF
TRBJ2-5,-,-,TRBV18,TGTGCCAGCTCACCCCAGGAAGAGACCCAGTACTTC,CASSPQEETQYF
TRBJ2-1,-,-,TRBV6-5,TGTGCCAGCAATTCCGAGGCCCACAATGAGCAGTTCTTC,CASNSEAHNEQFF
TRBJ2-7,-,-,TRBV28,TGTGCCAGCAGCCATCAAGTCTCAACGTCCTACGAGCAGTACTTC,CASSHQVSTSYEQYF
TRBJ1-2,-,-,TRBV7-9,TGTGCCAGCAGCTTCTCGGCGGGACAAAGGTTGGACTATGGCTACACCTTC,CASSFSAGQRLDYGYTF
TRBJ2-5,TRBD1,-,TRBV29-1,TGCAGCGTTGACGGACAGGGATGGGAGACCCAGTACTTC,CSVDGQGWETQYF
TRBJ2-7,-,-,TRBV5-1,TGCGCCAGCAGCTTGGGCTACGAGCAGTACTTC,CASSLGYEQYF
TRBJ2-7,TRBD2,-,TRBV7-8,TGTGCCAGCAGCTTAGCGGGGGGGGACTACTACGAGCAGTACTTC,CASSLAGGDYYEQYF
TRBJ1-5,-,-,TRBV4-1,TGCGCCAGCAGCCAAGCATCAGCCGGACAGCCCCAGCATTTT,CASSQASAGQPQHF
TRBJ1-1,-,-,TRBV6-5,TGTGCCAGCTCCCCCGACTCCGACACTGAAGCTTTCTTT,CASSPDSDTEAFF
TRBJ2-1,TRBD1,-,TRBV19,TGTGCCAGTACCGATTCCGGGACAGGGGTTGATGAGCAGTTCTTC,CASTDSGTGVDEQFF
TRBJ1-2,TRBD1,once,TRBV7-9,TGTGCCAGCAGCCTCGGACAGGGCGGTGGCTACACCTTC,CASSLGQGGGYTF